Listed below are T cell receptor beta chains from one sample, sequenced in a study of OX40 agonist ivuxolimab in advanced cancers. Data came from immunoSEQ multiplex PCR; TCRdb stores just in-frame clones and leaves some out. The sample includes about 96,000 clones, roughly 80% seen only once; the top ten take around 5.8%. The sequencing used CD4+ or CD8+ T cells sorted from blood, collected in a trial of the OX40 agonist ivuxolimab. These receptors all come from an adult with an advanced solid tumor such as melanoma, head and neck, liver or kidney cancer. The CDR3 runs from the conserved cysteine through the conserved F or W. Fields, in order: J gene, clone size, D gene, V gene, CDR3 protein, CDR3 DNA. A D gene is named only where the DNA matches it firmly. Where a row states a size, it is once, few, many or the class of an expanded clone; other rows omit it.

>TRBJ1-5|-|TRBD1|TRBV28
CASSDRVRGQPQHF
TGTGCCAGCAGTGACAGGGTAAGAGGGCAGCCCCAGCATTTT
>TRBJ2-3|-|-|TRBV10-3
CAISELGGMGRTDTQYF
TGTGCCATCAGTGAGTTAGGGGGTATGGGCCGCACAGATACGCAGTATTTT
>TRBJ2-1|-|-|TRBV19
CAINTEYNEQFF
TGTGCCATAAACACAGAGTACAATGAGCAGTTCTTC
>TRBJ2-1|-|-|TRBV6-5
CASMHYASYNEQFF
TGTGCCAGCATGCATTACGCCTCCTACAATGAGCAGTTCTTC
>TRBJ2-1|-|-|TRBV7-9
CATAPYNEQFF
TGTGCCACTGCTCCGTACAATGAGCAGTTCTTC
>TRBJ2-3|once|-|TRBV9
CASSVVGRPSTDTQYF
TGTGCCAGCAGCGTAGTGGGCAGACCTAGCACAGATACGCAGTATTTT
>TRBJ1-1|once|-|TRBV18
CASSPPMNTEAFF
TGTGCCAGCTCACCACCGATGAACACTGAAGCTTTCTTT
>TRBJ1-1|-|-|TRBV27
CASSSLPWTEAFF
TGTGCCAGCAGCTCACTCCCCTGGACTGAAGCTTTCTTT
>TRBJ2-3|few|-|TRBV15
CATKSPSIDTQYF
TGTGCCACCAAATCTCCAAGCATAGATACGCAGTATTTT
>TRBJ1-5|-|-|TRBV2
CASSDGNQPQHF
TGTGCCAGCAGTGACGGAAATCAGCCCCAGCATTTT
>TRBJ2-7|once|-|TRBV6-5
CASSSMGEQYF
TGTGCCAGCAGCAGCATGGGAGAGCAGTACTTC
>TRBJ2-1|-|TRBD2|TRBV6-4
CASKERSGGADEQFF
TGTGCCAGCAAGGAGAGGAGCGGGGGGGCCGATGAGCAGTTCTTC
>TRBJ2-3|-|TRBD2|TRBV6-6
CASSYQASGRPDTQYF
TGTGCCAGCAGTTACCAGGCTAGCGGGAGGCCAGATACGCAGTATTTT
>TRBJ2-5|-|TRBD2|TRBV11-1
CASSPSSGPGGSETQYF
TGTGCCAGCAGCCCGAGTTCAGGGCCGGGAGGGTCAGAGACCCAGTACTTC
>TRBJ2-1|-|-|TRBV27
CASSSYGINEQFF
TGTGCCAGCAGTTCCTATGGGATTAATGAGCAGTTCTTC
>TRBJ2-7|-|TRBD2|TRBV5-6
CASSLARGLAAYEQYF
TGTGCCAGCAGCTTGGCCAGAGGACTAGCAGCCTACGAGCAGTACTTC
>TRBJ1-5|-|TRBD1|TRBV12-5
CASGLGQGGGNQPQHF
TGTGCTAGTGGTTTGGGACAGGGCGGGGGCAATCAGCCCCAGCATTTT
>TRBJ1-1|-|-|TRBV7-2
CASVRPGANEAFF
TGTGCCAGCGTGAGGCCAGGGGCCAATGAAGCTTTCTTT
>TRBJ2-7|-|-|TRBV10-3
CAISEPPGAGSNEQYF
TGTGCCATCAGTGAGCCACCTGGGGCAGGGAGTAACGAGCAGTACTTC
>TRBJ2-5|many|-|TRBV5-6
CASSWRETQYF
TGTGCCAGCAGCTGGAGGGAGACCCAGTACTTC
>TRBJ1-5|once|-|TRBV19
CASSITINQPQHF
TGTGCCAGTAGTATAACAATCAATCAGCCCCAGCATTTT
>TRBJ2-6|-|TRBD1|TRBV15
CATSSRDRVAGGANVLTF
TGTGCCACCAGTTCACGGGACAGGGTCGCGGGTGGGGCCAACGTCCTGACTTTC
>TRBJ2-5|-|TRBD2|TRBV7-9
CASSLTSGGLETQYF
TGTGCCAGCAGCCTGACTAGCGGGGGTCTGGAGACCCAGTACTTC
>TRBJ1-4|few|-|TRBV30
CAWRGTAGEKLFF
TGTGCCTGGAGAGGAACGGCGGGTGAAAAACTGTTTTTT
>TRBJ2-3|-|-|TRBV7-2
CASGRGTDTQYF
TGTGCCAGCGGGCGGGGAACAGATACGCAGTATTTT
>TRBJ1-4|-|TRBD1|TRBV4-3
CASSRDRGANEKLFF
TGCGCCAGCAGTCGGGACAGGGGTGCTAATGAAAAACTGTTTTTT
>TRBJ2-2|-|-|TRBV7-7
CASSLAGGAGNTGELFF
TGTGCCAGCAGCTTAGCCGGGGGAGCAGGGAACACCGGGGAGCTGTTTTTT
>TRBJ1-2|-|TRBD1|TRBV5-6
CASRSGTGRNYGYTF
TGTGCCAGCAGGTCCGGGACAGGGAGGAACTATGGCTACACCTTC
>TRBJ2-1|-|-|TRBV6-1
CASSEFYPSYNEQFF
TGTGCCAGCAGTGAATTCTACCCCTCCTACAATGAGCAGTTCTTC
>TRBJ1-2|-|-|TRBV25-1
CASSVGTFYGYTF
TGTGCCAGCAGTGTGGGCACATTTTATGGCTACACCTTC
>TRBJ2-2|-|-|TRBV10-2
CASSEWGRTGELFF
TGCGCCAGCAGTGAGTGGGGGAGGACCGGGGAGCTGTTTTTT
>TRBJ2-1|-|TRBD2|TRBV5-1
CASSFLAGNEQFF
TGCGCCAGCAGCTTCCTAGCGGGCAATGAGCAGTTCTTC
>TRBJ2-7|-|-|TRBV13
CASSRRGALSSYEQYF
TGTGCCAGCAGCCGTAGGGGTGCCCTGAGCTCCTACGAGCAGTACTTC
>TRBJ2-3|few|TRBD2|TRBV9
CASSVRLAGEHSTDTQYF
TGTGCCAGCAGCGTAAGGCTAGCGGGGGAACATAGCACAGATACGCAGTATTTT
>TRBJ1-5|-|TRBD1|TRBV15
CATSRIRQGPNQPQHF
TGTGCCACCAGCAGGATACGACAGGGACCAAATCAGCCCCAGCATTTT
>TRBJ2-1|-|-|TRBV9
CASSVGTSWDPLFF
TGTGCCAGCAGCGTAGGGACATCATGGGACCCGCTGTTCTTC
>TRBJ2-5|-|-|TRBV10-2
CASSGQLVQETQYF
TGCGCCAGCAGCGGACAGCTAGTTCAAGAGACCCAGTACTTC
>TRBJ1-1|-|-|TRBV6-5
CASSYRRVDTEAFF
TGTGCCAGCAGTTACCGGAGAGTTGACACTGAAGCTTTCTTT
>TRBJ2-1|-|TRBD2|TRBV2
CASKRDLRPPFF
TGTGCCAGTAAGCGGGACCTCCGCCCTCCGTTCTTC
>TRBJ1-4|few|TRBD1|TRBV10-3
CAISEPGTDNEKLFF
TGTGCCATCAGTGAGCCCGGGACAGATAATGAAAAACTGTTTTTT
>TRBJ1-1|-|TRBD1|TRBV10-2
CASAAGRGRTEAFF
TGCGCCAGCGCCGCAGGGAGGGGGCGAACTGAAGCTTTCTTT
>TRBJ2-7|once|-|TRBV2
CAIRGGFLYEQYF
TGTGCCATCCGCGGGGGCTTCCTCTACGAGCAGTACTTC
>TRBJ1-1|-|-|TRBV6-1
CASSEGGGVIPEAFF
TGTGCCAGCAGTGAAGGGGGCGGGGTAATACCTGAAGCTTTCTTT
>TRBJ1-1|-|-|TRBV6-6
CASSEESLATEAFF
TGTGCCAGCAGTGAGGAGAGCTTGGCCACTGAAGCTTTCTTT
>TRBJ1-3|-|-|TRBV7-6
CASSLSGASSGNTIYF
TGTGCCAGCAGCTTATCCGGCGCGAGCTCTGGAAACACCATATATTTT
>TRBJ2-4|-|TRBD1|TRBV10-2
CASSVGQGKNIQYF
TGCGCCAGCAGCGTTGGACAGGGTAAAAACATTCAGTACTTC
>TRBJ2-1|-|TRBD2|TRBV9
CASSARTGTSGARSYNEQFF
TGTGCCAGCAGCGCCCGAACCGGGACTAGCGGAGCCCGCTCCTACAATGAGCAGTTCTTC
>TRBJ1-6|-|TRBD1|TRBV6-5
CASSRQGALNSPLHF
TGTGCCAGCAGTCGACAGGGGGCGCTGAATTCACCCCTCCACTTT
>TRBJ2-1|-|-|TRBV10-2
CASSEELPDYNEQFF
TGCGCCAGCAGTGAGGAACTACCAGACTACAATGAGCAGTTCTTC